This TCR beta chain is drawn from a study of blood T cell repertoires in COVID-19. Study in general: The United States, Italy and Spain were the sources of the acute and convalescent COVID-19 samples. Sources were T cells, B-cell-depleted T cells, or PBMCs; the material itself was cDNA or gDNA.

In the authors' workflow: Amplifying reference gene primers gave estimates of nucleated cell counts. Profiling relied on immunoSEQ multiplex PCR, and the TCRdb table lists in-frame clones only, not all of them. D and trimming come from the DNA, and the V and J calls and clone size come from that table. The sample lists about 440,000 clones, more than 85% occurring once. The clonotype comes from a woman in her twenties or thirties with acute or convalescent COVID-19. The sequencing sample was made of peripheral blood.

The chain's CDR3 is CASSAHRDRPTTEAFF. The CDR3 DNA reads TGTGCCAGCAGCGCGCACCGGGACAGGCCAACCACTGAAGCTTTCTTT. This sequence joins TRBV4-2 and TRBJ1-1; 8 nucleotides align to TRBD1. This CDR3 is built from 16 residues. Germline V gene sequence: CDR1 LGHNA, CDR2 YNFKEQ. J gave up 4 bases and V 5 bases, and 12 bases lay outside the gene matches.